In this sample, the clone carrying this TCR beta chain turned up many times. This sample was included in a study of regulatory T cells in long-lasting Graves disease. Relying on iRepertoire HTBI primers and Arm-PCR of CDR3 regions, the team built TCR beta libraries. In the study's own analysis: Overall, samples carried approximately 56 TRBV and some 15 TRBJ segments. TCRdb used MiXCR to reprocess the multiplex PCR reads, holding one entry per CDR3 protein. The V and J calls and clone size are TCRdb's, not the authors'. The profile shows about 200,000 distinct CDR3 sequences, roughly 19% of them singletons. Indicated time point: newly diagnosed GD, antithyroid drugs for less than 3 months. Preparation of the TCR library used RNA extracted from PBMCs. CDR1 and CDR2 (germline): MNHEY, SVGEGT. The CDR3 covers 12 residues. V gave up 11 bases and J gave up 3 bases, with 13 bases separating them. These same records also appear under a second study, on T cells in Graves' hyperthyroidism and ophthalmopathy.

This chain connects TRBV6-2 or TRBV6-3 to TRBJ2-5; D not certain. The starting material was peripheral blood mononuclear cells (PBMCs), obtained at new diagnosis, from a patient treated with antithyroid drugs. The origin of this receptor is a woman in her 30s with Graves disease. The CDR3 sequence: CAAGRQEETQYF. The CDR3 coding sequence is TGTGCCGCAGGCCGGCAGGAAGAGACCCAGTACTTC.